This T cell receptor (beta chain) was captured by sequencing in a study of breast tumors, draining lymph nodes, adjacent tissues. TCRdb re-derived calls from the multiplex PCR reads in MiXCR, one entry per CDR3 protein. The sample lists 90,000 to 120,000 distinct CDR3 sequences; 20% to 25% were seen once. The lymph nodes were axillary draining lymph nodes from breast cancer patients. This clonotype has ten or more counts. What was sequenced was axillary lymph node tissue. The TCR originated in a female donor with breast cancer. Some clones in this sample may be carry-over from other donors' samples.

CDR3 loop: CASSLSETQTYEQYF. The CDR3 bases are TGTGCCAGCAGCTTGTCAGAGACGCAAACCTACGAGCAGTACTTC. This sequence joins TRBV7-9 and TRBJ2-7; D gene uncertain. The V end was cut by 3 bases, the J end by 2 bases, with 14 bases between. The length of the CDR3 is 15 residues. Germline V gene sequence: CDR1 SEHNR, CDR2 FQNEAQ (reference sequence). Filled out from reference TRBV7-9 and TRBJ2-7, the complete variable domain reads DTGVSQNPRHKITKRGQNVTFRCDPISEHNRLYWYRQTLGQGPEFLTYFQNEAQLEKSRLLSDRFSAERPKGSFSTLEIQRTEQGDSAMYLCASSLSETQTYEQYFGPGTRLTVT.